This T cell receptor (beta chain) is from a study of cytomegalovirus exposure and HLA in healthy donors. The CDR3 loop spans 18 amino acids. CDR1 is MNHEY, CDR2 SMNVEV, per germline (reference sequence). The V gene end was trimmed by 5 bases and the J gene end by 2 bases; junction bases not matched to a gene: 10. In this sample, this clone turned up once. The PCR made use of 60 Vbeta and 13 Jbeta primers. TCRdb keeps only in-frame clones here, not all; method: immunoSEQ multiplex PCR. The data contain 150,000 or so clones, approximately 82% of them singletons. This clonotype was obtained from a male donor in good health and CMV-seropositive. Source material: PBMCs. The chain carries TRBV27 and TRBJ2-3, with 13 nucleotides matching TRBD2. For the CDR3, the DNA is TGTGCCAGCAGTCCCTTCCCACTAGCGGGGGGGAACACAGATACGCAGTATTTT. Its protein product is CASSPFPLAGGNTDTQYF.